The T cell receptor (beta chain) under discussion was sequenced for a study of blood T cells in healthy people across ages (dated by TCRdb to the mid-2010s). Regarding the study in general: Template switching captured roughly one uniquely barcoded TCR beta cDNA molecule per two T cells in model experiments. Age-related changes in TCR beta repertoire diversity were measured in the study by deep sequencing normalized with unique cDNA molecular identifiers. For two donors (one aged 18 to 30 and one aged 80 or older), the study analyzed two additional independent replicas of 1 million unique cDNA reads from the same blood draw. Donors of different ages were randomly distributed across sequencing lanes to avoid experimental bias. The donors were divided into four age groups: young (average around 15 years), middle-aged (approximately 41), aged (about 60) and long-lived (roughly 88).

The germline V gene yields SGHTA for CDR1 and FQGNSA for CDR2. The CDR3 goes from the cysteine to the phenylalanine over 14 residues. Left in the record is the CDR3 DNA by itself, 42 bases read in frame from the first base. Donors were a few dozen systemically healthy Caucasian individuals from Russia aged roughly 6 to 100 years. Each donor gave ten milliliters of peripheral blood, drawn into EDTA-treated Vacutainer tubes. PBMCs were isolated by Ficoll-Paque density-gradient centrifugation, with at least 6.5 million obtained per sample. Total RNA, at least 6 micrograms per sample, was extracted from PBMCs with Trizol reagent. Naive CD45RAhigh/CD27high T cell percentages were measured by flow cytometry on a PBMC aliquot from every donor. Summary of the overall study and its limitations: Because the CMV infection status of the donors was unknown, age-related changes in expanded clonotypes may potentially have been confounded. Estimates of total diversity based on one million sequenced T cells were considered lower bounds and underestimates. As age increased, observed TCR beta diversity per million T cells dropped in a roughly linear way, and a significant reduction was already evident by age 40. The long-lived group showed more naive CD4+ T cells, fewer expanded clones and increased TCR diversity than the aged group, suggesting age selection. Because profiling used bulk unsorted PBMCs, naive and antigen-experienced compartments could not be compared conclusively. Observed TCR beta diversity correlated strongly with the percentage of naive T cells measured by flow cytometry.

Library generation was performed with 5' RACE. The run used an Illumina HiSeq 2500. A second PCR of about 7 to 12 cycles was run with a J-beta primer mix and a sample-barcoded 5' primer. A unique molecular identifier was introduced onto each TCR beta cDNA molecule by a template-switch 5' adaptor carrying 12 random nucleotides. At least 2.5 million CDR3-containing paired-end reads were obtained from each sample. First-strand cDNA synthesis was performed from all RNA using the Mint cDNA synthesis kit, with priming by a TRBC-specific oligonucleotide. All cDNA was treated with uracil-DNA glycosylase and then went through a first 18-cycle PCR with the universal primers M1SS and BC2_uni_R. Per the original workflow: For normalization, 1 million high-quality reads, each with a distinct molecular identifier, were randomly selected from each sample. Instead of being binned into consensus sequences, reads with shared molecular identifiers were discarded. CDR3 identification, clonotype clustering and error correction used MiTCR with a Q25 quality threshold and the strictest error-elimination algorithm. Lower-bound total TCR beta diversity was estimated with a nonparametric unseen species model using Euler transformation. TCRdb reprocessing: public reads trimmed at Q25 with fastp, clones called with MiXCR, in-frame beta chains kept. Every CDR3 protein is listed once, alongside the most common genes and DNA of its rows. The authors' filters were not applied to this entry. The sample contains about 640,000 distinct CDR3 sequences, approximately 59% of them found a single time. The ten largest clones capture over 30% of the sample.

As for this clonotype: Its antigen specificity is not known. Nothing much larger sits one base from this clone, and base qualities are not available.

The source material was blood. The chain is assembled from TRBV7-2 and TRBJ2-7; TRBD2 could be the D gene, as 6 bases match. The J call may be faulty, since TRBJ2-5 better matches the DNA end. The receptor comes from a man aged 55 to 70 in good health. The CDR3 sequence is CASSTGLPRETQYF. At the DNA level, the sequence is TGTGCCAGCAGCACCGGACTACCGAGGGAGACCCAGTACTTC.